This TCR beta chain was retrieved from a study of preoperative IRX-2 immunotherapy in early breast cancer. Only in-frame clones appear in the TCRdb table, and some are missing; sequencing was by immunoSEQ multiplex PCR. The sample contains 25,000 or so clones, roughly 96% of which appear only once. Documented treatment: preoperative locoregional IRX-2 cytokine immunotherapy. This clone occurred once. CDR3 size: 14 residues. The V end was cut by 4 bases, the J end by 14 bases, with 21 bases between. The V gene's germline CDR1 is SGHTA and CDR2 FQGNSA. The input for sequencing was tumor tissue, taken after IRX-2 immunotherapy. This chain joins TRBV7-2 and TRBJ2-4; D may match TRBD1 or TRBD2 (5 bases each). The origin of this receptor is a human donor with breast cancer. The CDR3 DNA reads TGTGCCAGCAGCTCCCAGGCAACCGGGACGGCGAAGTACTTC. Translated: CASSSQATGTAKYF.